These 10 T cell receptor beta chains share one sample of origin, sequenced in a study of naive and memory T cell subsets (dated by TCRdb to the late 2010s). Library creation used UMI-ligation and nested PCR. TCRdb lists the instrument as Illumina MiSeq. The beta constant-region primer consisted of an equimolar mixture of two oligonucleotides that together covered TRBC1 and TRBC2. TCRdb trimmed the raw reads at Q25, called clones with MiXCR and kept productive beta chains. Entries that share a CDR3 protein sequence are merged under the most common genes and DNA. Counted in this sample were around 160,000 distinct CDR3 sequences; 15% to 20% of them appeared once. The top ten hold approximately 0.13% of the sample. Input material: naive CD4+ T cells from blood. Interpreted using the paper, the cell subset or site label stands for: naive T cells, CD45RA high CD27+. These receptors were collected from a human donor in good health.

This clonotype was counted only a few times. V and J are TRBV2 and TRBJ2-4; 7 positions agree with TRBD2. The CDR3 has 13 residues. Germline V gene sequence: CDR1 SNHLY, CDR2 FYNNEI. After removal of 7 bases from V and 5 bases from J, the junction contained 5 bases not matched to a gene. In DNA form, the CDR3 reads TGTGCCAGCAACTCTGGGGGGGAAAACATTCAGTACTTC. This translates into CASNSGGENIQYF.

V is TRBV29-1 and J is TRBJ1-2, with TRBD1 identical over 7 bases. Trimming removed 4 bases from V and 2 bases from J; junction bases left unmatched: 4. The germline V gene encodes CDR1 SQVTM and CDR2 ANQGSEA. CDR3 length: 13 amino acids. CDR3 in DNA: TGCAGCGTTGCGGACAGGTTGAACTATGGCTACACCTTC. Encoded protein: CSVADRLNYGYTF.

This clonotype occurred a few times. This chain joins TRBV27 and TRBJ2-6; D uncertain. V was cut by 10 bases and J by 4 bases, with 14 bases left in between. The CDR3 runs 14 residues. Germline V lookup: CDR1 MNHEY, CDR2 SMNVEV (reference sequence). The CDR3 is CATPEGSGANVLTF. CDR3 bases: TGTGCCACCCCTGAAGGCTCCGGGGCCAACGTCCTGACTTTC.

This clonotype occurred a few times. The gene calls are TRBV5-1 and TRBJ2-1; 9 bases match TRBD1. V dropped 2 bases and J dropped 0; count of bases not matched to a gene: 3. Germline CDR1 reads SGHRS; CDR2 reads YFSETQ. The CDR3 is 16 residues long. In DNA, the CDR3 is TGCGCCAGCAGCTTAGGGACAGGGAGCTCCTACAATGAGCAGTTCTTC. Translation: CASSLGTGSSYNEQFF.

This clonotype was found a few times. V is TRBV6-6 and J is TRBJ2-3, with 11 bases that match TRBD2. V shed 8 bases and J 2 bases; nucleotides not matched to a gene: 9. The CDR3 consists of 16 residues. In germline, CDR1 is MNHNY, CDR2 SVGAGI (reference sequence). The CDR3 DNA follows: TGTGCCAGCGGCGGGACTAGCGGAGATCCCACAGATACGCAGTATTTT. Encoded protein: CASGGTSGDPTDTQYF.

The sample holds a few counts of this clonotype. The CDR3 sequence: CASSYTSGLAVNEQFF. The CDR3 DNA reads as TGTGCCAGCAGTTACACCTCGGGACTAGCGGTCAATGAGCAGTTCTTC. This rearrangement joins TRBV6-5 to TRBJ2-1; 11 nucleotides match TRBD2. Germline V gene sequence: CDR1 MNHEY, CDR2 SVGAGI. The length of the CDR3 is 16 residues. V trimming: 2 bases; J trimming: 6 bases; junction bases outside the gene matches: 6.

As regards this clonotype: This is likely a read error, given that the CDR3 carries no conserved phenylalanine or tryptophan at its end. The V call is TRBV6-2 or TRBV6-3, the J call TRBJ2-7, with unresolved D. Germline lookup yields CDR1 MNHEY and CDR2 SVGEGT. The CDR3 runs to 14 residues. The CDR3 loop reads CARSYLGPSYEQYL. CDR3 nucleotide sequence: TGTGCAAGAAGTTACCTAGGACCGTCCTACGAGCAGTACTTA.

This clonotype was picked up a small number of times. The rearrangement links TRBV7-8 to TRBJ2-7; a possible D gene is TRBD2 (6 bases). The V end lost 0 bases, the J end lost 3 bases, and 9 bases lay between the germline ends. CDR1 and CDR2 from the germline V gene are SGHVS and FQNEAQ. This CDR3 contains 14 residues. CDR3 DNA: TGTGCCAGCAGCTTAGCCCGACTAGTCTACGAGCAGTACTTC. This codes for CASSLARLVYEQYF.

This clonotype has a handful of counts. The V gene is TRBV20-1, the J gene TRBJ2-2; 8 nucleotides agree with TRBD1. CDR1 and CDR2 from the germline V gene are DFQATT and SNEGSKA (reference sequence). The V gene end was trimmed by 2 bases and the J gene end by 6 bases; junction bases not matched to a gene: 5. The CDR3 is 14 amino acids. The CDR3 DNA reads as TGCAGTGCTAGACGGACAGGGAGCGCCGGGGAGCTGTTTTTT. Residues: CSARRTGSAGELFF.

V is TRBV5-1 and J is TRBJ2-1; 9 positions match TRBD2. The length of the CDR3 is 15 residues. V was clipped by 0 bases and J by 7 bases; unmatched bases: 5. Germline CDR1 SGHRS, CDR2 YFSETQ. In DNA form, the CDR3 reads TGCGCCAGCAGCTTGGTTAGCGGGAGTTGGAATGAGCAGTTCTTC. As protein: CASSLVSGSWNEQFF.